One sample yielded the 32 T cell receptor beta chains listed below, sequenced in a study of cytomegalovirus exposure and HLA in healthy donors. Researchers ran the PCR with 60 Vbeta and 13 Jbeta primers. The data were produced by immunoSEQ multiplex PCR, yet TCRdb's version contains in-frame clones alone and is incomplete. This sample has around 230,000 clones, with around 79% found just once. Sequenced material: PBMCs. The receptors stem from a male donor in good health and CMV-seronegative.

This rearrangement joins TRBV5-1 to TRBJ2-7, with TRBD1 matching over 7 bases. The germline V gene encodes CDR1 SGHRS and CDR2 YFSETQ. The junction had 8 bases not matched to a gene; V was cut back by 2 bases and J by 0 bases. CDR3 size: 16 residues. CDR3 nucleotide sequence: TGCGCCAGCAGCTTACAGGGGTCTTGGAGCTCCTACGAGCAGTACTTC. Translating gives CASSLQGSWSSYEQYF. Looking up the rest from reference TRBV5-1 and TRBJ2-7 gives the full variable domain: KAGVTQTPRYLIKTRGQQVTLSCSPISGHRSVSWYQQTPGQGLQFLFEYFSETQRNKGNFPGRFSGRQFSNSRSEMNVSTLELGDSALYLCASSLQGSWSSYEQYFGPGTRLTVT.

This clone was seen more than once but under ten times. J is TRBJ2-7 and V is TRBV6-5, with a weak D call TRBD2 (6 bases). This CDR3 is 15 amino acids long. Deletions cut 0 bases from V and 5 bases from J, with 14 bases between. Germline V CDR1 and CDR2: MNHEY, SVGAGI. Here the CDR3 reads CASSYSGTSFDEQYF. DNA for the CDR3: TGTGCCAGCAGTTACTCCGGTACTAGCTTCGACGAGCAGTACTTC.

Notes on this clone: At the DNA level, this CDR3 is encoded by other sequences in the same sample as well. V usage is TRBV19 and J usage is TRBJ2-7; D might be TRBD2 (6 bases). The CDR3 has 12 amino acids. Germline V CDR1 and CDR2: LNHDA, SQIVND (reference sequence). Trimming took 5 bases from V and 6 from J, leaving 11 bases between them. The CDR3 region has the DNA TGTGCCAGTAGTCGTCAGGGAGGCGAGCAGTACTTC. This sequence encodes CASSRQGGEQYF.

The J gene is TRBJ2-2, the V gene TRBV7-6, with TRBD2 matching 15 bases. There are 17 residues in the CDR3. V lost 1 base and J lost 6; bases outside the gene matches: 3. CDR1 and CDR2 (germline): SGHVS, FNYEAQ. CDR3 sequence reads: CASSLGTSGRASGELFF. Here the CDR3 DNA reads TGTGCCAGCAGCTTAGGGACTAGCGGGAGGGCCTCCGGGGAGCTGTTTTTT.

CDR3 in amino acids: CASSPTAGIETQYF. DNA of the CDR3: TGTGCCAGCTCACCAACGGCAGGGATCGAGACCCAGTACTTC. The chain links TRBV18 to TRBJ2-5; a weak D match, TRBD1 (5 bases). The CDR3 has 14 residues. Germline CDR1 reads KGHSH; CDR2 reads LQKENI. Trimming stripped 2 bases from V and 5 bases from J, with 12 bases between.

This clone has just a few counts. The V call is TRBV7-8, the J call TRBJ2-7, with D hard to call. The V gene's germline CDR1 is SGHVS and CDR2 FQNEAQ. V was clipped by 3 bases and J by 0 bases, with 3 bases between them. The CDR3 totals 12 residues. The CDR3 sequence: CASSFLSYEQYF. The DNA for the CDR3 is TGTGCCAGCAGCTTCCTCTCCTACGAGCAGTACTTC.

The gene calls are TRBV19 and TRBJ1-2; 7 bases agree with TRBD1. Germline lookup yields CDR1 LNHDA and CDR2 SQIVND (reference sequence). This CDR3 has 13 residues. The ends lost 4 bases at V and 2 bases at J; junction bases unmatched: 1. In nucleotides, the CDR3 is TGTGCCAGTAGTAAACAGGGGAACTATGGCTACACCTTC. Protein sequence: CASSKQGNYGYTF.

The V and J genes are TRBV18 and TRBJ1-5; a possible D gene is TRBD1 (6 bases). Germline-derived CDR1 and CDR2 are KGHSH and LQKENI. This CDR3 comprises 14 residues. V was pared by 6 bases and J by 3 bases, with 12 bases between. In DNA form, the CDR3 reads TGTGCCAGCTCGCCAAACAGGGACAATCAGCCCCAGCATTTT. Translation: CASSPNRDNQPQHF.

About this clone itself: Distinct nucleotide sequences in the sample also encode this CDR3. J is TRBJ1-1 and V is TRBV18, with TRBD1 matching 9 bases. Germline trimming cut 3 bases from V and 1 base from J; bases unmatched to any gene: 0. From germline, CDR1 is KGHSH and CDR2 LQKENI. The CDR3 length is 14 residues. The CDR3 coding sequence is TGTGCCAGCTCACCGGGACAGGGGAACACTGAAGCTTTCTTT. This encodes CASSPGQGNTEAFF.

This chain uses TRBV9 with TRBJ2-7; TRBD2 might be the D (6 bases). This CDR3 has 15 amino acids. Per germline, CDR1 SGDLS and CDR2 YYNGEE. The ends were cut back, 2 bases at V and 2 bases at J, with 14 bases in the middle. The CDR3 DNA sequence: TGTGCCAGCAGCGTGGCTCCGGGACTCCCCTACGAGCAGTACTTC. This encodes CASSVAPGLPYEQYF.

This rearrangement joins TRBV6-1 to TRBJ1-2, with D uncertain. The V end was cut by 6 bases, the J end by 8 bases, with 16 bases between. CDR1 is MNHNS, CDR2 SASEGT, per germline. This CDR3 is 13 amino acids long. The CDR3: CASRLSGVEGYTF. The CDR3 DNA reads as TGTGCCAGCAGATTATCAGGTGTAGAAGGCTACACCTTC.

V is TRBV6-5 and J is TRBJ1-1; TRBD1 aligns across 9 bases. The V and J ends lost 6 bases and 2 bases, in that order; junction bases with no gene match: 4. Germline CDR1 is MNHEY and CDR2 is SVGAGI. The CDR3 contains 14 residues. The CDR3 DNA sequence: TGTGCCAGCAGCCGACAGGGGGTAAACACTGAAGCTTTCTTT. Residues: CASSRQGVNTEAFF.

CDR3: CASSYSVRQLNSPLHF. Written as DNA, the CDR3 is TGTGCCAGCAGTTACTCGGTTAGACAGTTGAATTCACCCCTCCACTTT. The genes are TRBV6-5 and TRBJ1-6; possibly TRBD1 for D (5 bases). The CDR3 contains 16 residues. V dropped 0 bases and J dropped 7 bases, with 13 bases sitting between them. Germline assignment: CDR1 MNHEY and CDR2 SVGAGI.

CDR3 in amino acids: CASSIRRQRINSGNTIYF. CDR3 nucleotides: TGTGCCAGTAGTATTCGGCGCCAGCGTATCAACTCTGGAAACACCATATATTTT. The genes are TRBV19 and TRBJ1-3; D is unclear. CDR3 length equals 18 residues. V lost 3 bases and J lost 0, with 18 bases in between. Germline CDR1 and CDR2: LNHDA and SQIVND (reference sequence).

This chain uses TRBV2 with TRBJ2-5; TRBD1 matches 10 bases. V lost 6 bases to trimming and J lost 5 bases; unmatched junction nucleotides: 3. The germline CDR1 and CDR2 sequences are SNHLY and FYNNEI. The CDR3 extends over 13 amino acids. DNA of the CDR3: TGTGCCAGCAGACCGGGACAGGGGGAGACCCAGTACTTC. This translates into CASRPGQGETQYF. Filled out from reference TRBV2 and TRBJ2-5, the complete variable domain reads EPEVTQTPSHQVTQMGQEVILRCVPISNHLYFYWYRQILGQKVEFLVSFYNNEISEKSEIFDDQFSVERPDGSNFTLKIRSTKLEDSAMYFCASRPGQGETQYFGPGTRLLVL.

Concerning this clone itself: A junction end diverges from the germline sequence, so it may reflect a read error. The genes are TRBV7-7 and TRBJ1-2; tentative D call: TRBD1 (5 bases). Germline CDR1 is SSHAT and CDR2 is FNYEAQ (reference sequence). The CDR3 spans 21 residues. CDR3 nucleotides: TGTGCTAGCAGCTTAGGTCCACCGTCCGGAACAGAAGTGAGCTTGGGGGGGGGCTACACCTTC. Translation: CASSLGPPSGTEVSLGGGYTF. Combining the CDR3 with reference TRBV7-7 and TRBJ1-2 gives the whole variable domain GAGVSQSPRYKVTKRGQDVTLRCDPISSHATLYWYQQALGQGPEFLTYFNYEAQPDKSGLPSDRFSAERPEGSISTLTIQRTEQRDSAMYRCASSLGPPSGTEVSLGGGYTFGSGTRLTVV.

In DNA, the CDR3 is TGCGCCAGCAGCTTAGGCGGGGGCAGTAAAGAGACCCAGTACTTC. Translation gives CASSLGGGSKETQYF. J is TRBJ2-5 and V is TRBV5-1, with D possibly being TRBD2 (7 bases). This CDR3 contains 15 residues. Per the germline V gene, CDR1 is SGHRS and CDR2 is YFSETQ. V lost 2 bases, J lost 3 bases, and 14 bases lay in between. The full variable domain, in which reference TRBV5-1 and TRBJ2-5 provide the parts outside the CDR3, is KAGVTQTPRYLIKTRGQQVTLSCSPISGHRSVSWYQQTPGQGLQFLFEYFSETQRNKGNFPGRFSGRQFSNSRSEMNVSTLELGDSALYLCASSLGGGSKETQYFGPGTRLLVL.

J is TRBJ2-5 and V is TRBV28; 7 bases are shared with TRBD1. Germline V gene sequence: CDR1 MDHEN, CDR2 SYDVKM. The CDR3 runs to 15 residues. The V gene end was trimmed by 5 bases and the J gene end by 2 bases; junction bases not matched to a gene: 8. CDR3 in DNA: TGTGCCAGCAGTCCACTCCGGGACAGACAAGAGACCCAGTACTTC. The encoded protein is CASSPLRDRQETQYF.

V and J are TRBV16 and TRBJ2-1, with TRBD2 identical over 11 bases. This CDR3 region has 16 residues. Germline V gene data show CDR1 as KGHSY and CDR2 as FQNENV. The J segment lost 4 bases and the V segment lost 2 bases, leaving 4 bases of the junction unmatched. Written as DNA, the CDR3 is TGTGCCAGCAGCCAACCCACTAGCGGGAGTTACAATGAGCAGTTCTTC. As protein: CASSQPTSGSYNEQFF.

The rearrangement links TRBV5-4 to TRBJ2-4; TRBD2 agrees at 10 bases. Looked up from germline, CDR1 is SGHNT and CDR2 is YYREEE (reference sequence). This CDR3 has 17 residues. J lost 0 bases, V lost 3 bases, and 6 bases had no gene match. The CDR3 loop is CASSYDGLAVAKNIQYF. DNA of the CDR3: TGTGCCAGCAGCTACGACGGACTAGCGGTAGCCAAAAACATTCAGTACTTC.

The chain links TRBV14 to TRBJ2-1, with 9 bases that match TRBD2. Germline V CDR1 and CDR2: SGHDN, FVKESK. With 4 bases clipped from V and 1 base from J, the junction kept 8 bases outside the gene matches. The CDR3 runs 17 residues. CDR3 in DNA: TGTGCCAGCAGCCGTCCCTGGCGGGGGGGATCCTACAATGAGCAGTTCTTC. Translation: CASSRPWRGGSYNEQFF.

A note on this clone: Germline is not matched at one junction end, which may reflect a read error. The chain carries TRBV4-1 and TRBJ2-1; D is unclear. This CDR3 is built from 14 residues. The germline CDR1 and CDR2 sequences are MGHRA and YSYEKL. This CDR3 reads CASSQDQRYDEQFF. For the CDR3, the DNA is TGCGCCAGCAGCCAAGACCAGCGCTACGATGAGCAGTTCTTC.

This sequence joins TRBV9 and TRBJ1-1; 7 bases align to TRBD1. The germline gives CDR1 SGDLS, CDR2 YYNGEE. The trim removed 0 bases at V and 5 bases at J, leaving 7 bases unmatched. This CDR3 is built from 15 residues. In DNA form, the CDR3 reads TGTGCCAGCAGCGTAGTCGAGGGGGCTTGGACTGAAGCTTTCTTT. Translated: CASSVVEGAWTEAFF.

This rearrangement joins TRBV5-1 to TRBJ2-5; 11 positions agree with TRBD1. The J call may be mistaken, given a closer DNA end match to TRBJ2-7. The CDR3 totals 15 residues. CDR1 is SGHRS and CDR2 is YFSETQ in the germline V gene. As DNA, the CDR3 is TGCGCCAGCAGCTTCGGGACAGGGGGTCCCTACGAGCAGTACTTC. Translation: CASSFGTGGPYEQYF.

V gene TRBV27 combines with J gene TRBJ1-2, with D unresolved. Germline CDR1 MNHEY, CDR2 SMNVEV (reference sequence). The CDR3 runs to 14 residues. Trimming stripped 2 bases from V and 4 bases from J, with 11 bases between. The chain's CDR3 is CASSLRGSIYGYTF. CDR3 DNA: TGTGCCAGCAGTTTACGCGGCAGCATCTATGGCTACACCTTC.

This rearrangement joins TRBV6-5 to TRBJ2-7; 7 bases are shared with TRBD1. There are 14 residues in the CDR3. The junction had 2 bases not matched to a gene; V was cut back by 1 base and J by 2 bases. CDR1 is MNHEY and CDR2 is SVGAGI in the germline V gene. The CDR3 sequence: CASSYLGQTYEQYF. CDR3 DNA sequence: TGTGCCAGCAGTTACTTGGGACAGACCTACGAGCAGTACTTC.

This clone showed up just once. The chain combines TRBV27 with TRBJ2-1, with D perhaps matching TRBD2 (5 bases). Germline V gene sequence: CDR1 MNHEY, CDR2 SMNVEV (reference sequence). The ends were cut back, 5 bases at V and 2 bases at J, with 16 bases in the middle. The CDR3 covers 16 residues. CDR3 DNA sequence: TGTGCCAGCAGTGTCGTGGGAGCAGGCACCTACAATGAGCAGTTCTTC. Protein: CASSVVGAGTYNEQFF.

The chain couples TRBV11-1 to TRBJ2-1, with D maybe TRBD2 (7 bases). The V end was cut by 2 bases, the J end by 2 bases, with 22 bases between. Germline CDR1 is SGHAT and CDR2 is FQDESV (reference sequence). The CDR3 contains 19 residues. Written as DNA, the CDR3 is TGTGCCAGCAGCTTAAGGGGACAATCCGGGGCGGGAGCCTACAATGAGCAGTTCTTC. Translating gives CASSLRGQSGAGAYNEQFF.

This rearrangement joins TRBV6-6 to TRBJ1-5, with 8 bases fitting TRBD1. Losses at the gene ends were 5 bases for V and 7 bases for J; bases not matched to a gene: 7. The CDR3 is 14 residues long. Looked up from germline, CDR1 is MNHNY and CDR2 is SVGAGI (reference sequence). CDR3 nucleotides: TGTGCCAGCAGTACCGGACAGGGAGGACAGCCCCAGCATTTT. It encodes CASSTGQGGQPQHF.

This clone was detected only a few times. The CDR3 reads CASSSGANEQYF. The CDR3 DNA reads as TGCGCCAGCAGCTCTGGGGCCAACGAGCAGTACTTC. J is TRBJ2-5 and V is TRBV5-1; D perhaps matches TRBD1 (5 bases). The DNA end is a closer match to TRBJ2-7, so the J assignment may be wrong. This CDR3 comprises 12 residues. Germline CDR1 reads SGHRS; CDR2 reads YFSETQ.

The V and J genes are TRBV9 and TRBJ2-5, with D possibly matching TRBD2 (7 bases). Judging by the DNA end, TRBJ2-7 fits better; the J call may be wrong. Germline loops: CDR1 SGDLS, CDR2 YYNGEE. There are 14 residues in the CDR3. The CDR3 spells CASSVGGGGNEQYF. The DNA for the CDR3 is TGTGCCAGCAGCGTAGGGGGGGGCGGAAACGAGCAGTACTTC.

The chain uses TRBV11-3 and TRBJ2-1, with D possibly matching TRBD2 (5 bases). There are 18 residues in the CDR3. From germline, CDR1 is SGHNT and CDR2 YENEEA. V shed 5 bases and J shed 4 bases, with 24 bases lying between them. The CDR3 DNA reads TGTGCCAGCAGCCCTGGCCCCGGACCAAGAGGGCCTTACAATGAGCAGTTCTTC. Translated: CASSPGPGPRGPYNEQFF.